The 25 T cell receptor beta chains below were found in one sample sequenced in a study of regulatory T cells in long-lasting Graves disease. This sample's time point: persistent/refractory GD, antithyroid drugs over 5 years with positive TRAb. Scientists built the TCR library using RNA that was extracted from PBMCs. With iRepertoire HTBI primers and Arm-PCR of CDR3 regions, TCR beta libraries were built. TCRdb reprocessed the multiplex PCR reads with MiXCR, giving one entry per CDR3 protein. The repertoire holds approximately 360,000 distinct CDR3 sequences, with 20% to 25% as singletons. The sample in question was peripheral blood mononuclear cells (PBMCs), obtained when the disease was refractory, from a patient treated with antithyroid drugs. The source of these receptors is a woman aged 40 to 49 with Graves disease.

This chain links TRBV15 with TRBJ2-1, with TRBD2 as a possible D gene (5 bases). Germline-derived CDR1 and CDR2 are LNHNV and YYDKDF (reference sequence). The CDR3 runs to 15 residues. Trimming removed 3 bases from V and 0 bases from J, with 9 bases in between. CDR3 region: CATSRTGSSYNEQFF. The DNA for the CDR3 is TGTGCCACCAGCAGGACTGGGAGCTCCTACAATGAGCAGTTCTTC. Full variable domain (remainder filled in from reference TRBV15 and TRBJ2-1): DAMVIQNPRYQVTQFGKPVTLSCSQTLNHNVMYWYQQKSSQAPKLLFHYYDKDFNNEADTPDNFQSRRPNTSFCFLDIRSPGLGDTAMYLCATSRTGSSYNEQFFGPGTRLTVL.

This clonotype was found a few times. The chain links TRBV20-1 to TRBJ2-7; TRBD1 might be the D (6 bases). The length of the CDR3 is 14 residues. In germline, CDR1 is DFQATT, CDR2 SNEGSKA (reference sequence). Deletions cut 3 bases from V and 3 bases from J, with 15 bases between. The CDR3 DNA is TGCAGTGCTAGGCTTCCACAGGGAAACTACGAGCAGTACTTC. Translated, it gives CSARLPQGNYEQYF.

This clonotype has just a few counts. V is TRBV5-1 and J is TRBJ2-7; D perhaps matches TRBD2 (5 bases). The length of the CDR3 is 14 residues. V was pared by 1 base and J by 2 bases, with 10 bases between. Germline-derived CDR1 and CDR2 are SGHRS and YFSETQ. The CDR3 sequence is CASSLRGATYEQYF. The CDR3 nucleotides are TGCGCCAGCAGCTTGCGGGGAGCCACCTACGAGCAGTACTTC. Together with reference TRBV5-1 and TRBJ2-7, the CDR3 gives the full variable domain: KAGVTQTPRYLIKTRGQQVTLSCSPISGHRSVSWYQQTPGQGLQFLFEYFSETQRNKGNFPGRFSGRQFSNSRSEMNVSTLELGDSALYLCASSLRGATYEQYFGPGTRLTVT.

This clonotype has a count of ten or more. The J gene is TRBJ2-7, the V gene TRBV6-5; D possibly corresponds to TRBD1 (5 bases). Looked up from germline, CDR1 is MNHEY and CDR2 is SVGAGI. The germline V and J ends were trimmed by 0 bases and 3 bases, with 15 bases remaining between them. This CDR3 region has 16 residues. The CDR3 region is CASSYSIPQDIYEQYF. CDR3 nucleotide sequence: TGTGCCAGCAGTTACTCGATCCCGCAGGACATCTACGAGCAGTACTTC.

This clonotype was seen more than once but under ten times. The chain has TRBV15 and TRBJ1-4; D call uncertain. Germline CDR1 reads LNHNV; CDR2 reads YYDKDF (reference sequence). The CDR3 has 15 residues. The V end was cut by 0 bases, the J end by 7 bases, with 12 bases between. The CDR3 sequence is CATSRDAGSGEKLFF. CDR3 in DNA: TGTGCCACCAGCAGAGATGCTGGGTCAGGTGAAAAACTGTTTTTT.

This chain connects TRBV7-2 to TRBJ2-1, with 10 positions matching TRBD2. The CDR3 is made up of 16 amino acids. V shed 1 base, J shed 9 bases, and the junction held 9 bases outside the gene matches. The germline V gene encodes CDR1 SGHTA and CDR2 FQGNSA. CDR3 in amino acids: CASSLVAGGVSGEQFF. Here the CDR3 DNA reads TGTGCCAGCAGCTTAGTAGCGGGAGGAGTTAGTGGTGAGCAGTTCTTC.

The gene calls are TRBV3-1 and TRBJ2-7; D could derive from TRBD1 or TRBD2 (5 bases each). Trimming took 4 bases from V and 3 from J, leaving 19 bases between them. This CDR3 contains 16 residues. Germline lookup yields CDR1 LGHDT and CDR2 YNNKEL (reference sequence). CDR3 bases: TGTGCCAGCAGCCTTACAGCCGGGACGGACCACTACGAGCAGTACTTC. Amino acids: CASSLTAGTDHYEQYF.

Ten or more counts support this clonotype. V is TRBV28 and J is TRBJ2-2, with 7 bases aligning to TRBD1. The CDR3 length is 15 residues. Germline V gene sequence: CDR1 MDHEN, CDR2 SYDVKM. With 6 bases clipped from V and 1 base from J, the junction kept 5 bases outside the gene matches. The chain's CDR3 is CASRPRDRNTGELFF. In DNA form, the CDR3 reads TGTGCCAGCAGGCCCCGGGACAGGAACACCGGGGAGCTGTTTTTT.

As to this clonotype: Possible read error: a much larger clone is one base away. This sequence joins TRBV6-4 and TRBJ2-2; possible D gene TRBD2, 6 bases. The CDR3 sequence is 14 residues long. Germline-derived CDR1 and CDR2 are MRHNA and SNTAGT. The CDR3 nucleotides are TGTGCCAGCAGTGACTCAGAGAACACCGGGGGGCTGTTTTTT. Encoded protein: CASSDSENTGGLFF.

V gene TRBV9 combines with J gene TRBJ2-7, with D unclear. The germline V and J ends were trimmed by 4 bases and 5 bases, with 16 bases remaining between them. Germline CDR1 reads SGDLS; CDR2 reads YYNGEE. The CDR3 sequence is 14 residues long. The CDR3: CASSSDPTPNEQYF. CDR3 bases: TGTGCCAGCAGCTCCGACCCAACCCCCAACGAGCAGTACTTC.

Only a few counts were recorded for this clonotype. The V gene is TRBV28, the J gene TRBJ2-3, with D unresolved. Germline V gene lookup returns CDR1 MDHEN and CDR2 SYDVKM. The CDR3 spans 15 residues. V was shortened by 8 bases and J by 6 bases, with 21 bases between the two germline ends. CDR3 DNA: TGTGCCAGCTCACCTCAGGAGACATTTTTTGATACGCAGTATTTT. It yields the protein CASSPQETFFDTQYF.

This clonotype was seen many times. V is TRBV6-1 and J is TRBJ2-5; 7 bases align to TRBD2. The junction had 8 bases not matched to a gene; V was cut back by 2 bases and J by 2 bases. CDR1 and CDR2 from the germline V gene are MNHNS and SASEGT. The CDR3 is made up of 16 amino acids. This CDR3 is CASSEFRRELQETQYF. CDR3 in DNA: TGTGCCAGCAGTGAATTCAGGCGGGAGCTTCAAGAGACCCAGTACTTC.

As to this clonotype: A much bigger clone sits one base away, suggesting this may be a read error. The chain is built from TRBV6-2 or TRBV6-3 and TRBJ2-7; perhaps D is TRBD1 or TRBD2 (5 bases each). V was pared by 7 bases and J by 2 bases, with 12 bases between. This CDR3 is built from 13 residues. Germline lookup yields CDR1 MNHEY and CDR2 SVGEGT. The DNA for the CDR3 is TGTGCCAGCAATCCGGGACCAGCCTACGAGCAGTACTTC. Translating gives CASNPGPAYEQYF.

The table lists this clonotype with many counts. The CDR3 region is CASRQTGVGNSPLHF. CDR3 bases: TGTGCCAGCAGGCAGACAGGGGTAGGAAATTCACCCCTCCACTTT. V and J are TRBV28 and TRBJ1-6; 8 bases align to TRBD1. This CDR3 comprises 15 residues. The V gene end was trimmed by 6 bases and the J gene end by 7 bases; junction bases not matched to a gene: 8. Germline lookup yields CDR1 MDHEN and CDR2 SYDVKM. Full variable domain (missing parts from reference TRBV28 and TRBJ1-6): DVKVTQSSRYLVKRTGEKVFLECVQDMDHENMFWYRQDPGLGLRLIYFSYDVKMKEKGDIPEGYSVSREKKERFSLILESASTNQTSMYLCASRQTGVGNSPLHFGNGTRLTVT.

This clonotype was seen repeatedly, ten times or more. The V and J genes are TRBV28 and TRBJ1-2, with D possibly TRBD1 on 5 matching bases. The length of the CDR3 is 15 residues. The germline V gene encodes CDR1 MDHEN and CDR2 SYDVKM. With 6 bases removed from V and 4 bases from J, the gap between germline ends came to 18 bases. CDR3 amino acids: CASRDPGEGGYGYTF. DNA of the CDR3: TGTGCCAGCAGGGACCCGGGGGAAGGAGGCTATGGCTACACCTTC.

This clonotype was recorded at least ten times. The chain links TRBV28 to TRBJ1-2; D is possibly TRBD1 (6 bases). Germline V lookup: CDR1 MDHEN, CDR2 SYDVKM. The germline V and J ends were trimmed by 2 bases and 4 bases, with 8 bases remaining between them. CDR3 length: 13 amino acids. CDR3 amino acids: CASSLAGVYGYTF. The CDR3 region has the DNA TGTGCCAGCAGTTTAGCAGGGGTCTATGGCTACACCTTC.

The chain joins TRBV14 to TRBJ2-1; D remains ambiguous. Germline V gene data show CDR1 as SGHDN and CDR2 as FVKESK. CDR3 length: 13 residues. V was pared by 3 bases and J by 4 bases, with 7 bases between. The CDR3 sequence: CASSHPLYNEQFF. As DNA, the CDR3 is TGTGCCAGCAGCCACCCCCTTTACAATGAGCAGTTCTTC.

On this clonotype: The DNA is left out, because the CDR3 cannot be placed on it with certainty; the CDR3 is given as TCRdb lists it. The CDR3 reads CASSFGPGTDTQYF. The rearrangement uses TRBV7-3 and TRBJ2-3; TRBD2 is taken as the D call from the table, unchecked against the DNA. Looked up from germline, CDR1 is SGHTA and CDR2 is FQGTGA. The CDR3 is 14 amino acids in total, end residues counted.

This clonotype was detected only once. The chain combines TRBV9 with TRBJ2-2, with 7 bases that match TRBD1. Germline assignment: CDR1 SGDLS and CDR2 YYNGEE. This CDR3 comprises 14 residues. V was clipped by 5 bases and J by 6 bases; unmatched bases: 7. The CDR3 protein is CASRGDRYPGELFF. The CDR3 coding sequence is TGTGCCAGCAGGGGGGACAGATACCCCGGGGAGCTGTTTTTT. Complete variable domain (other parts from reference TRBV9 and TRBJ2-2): DSGVTQTPKHLITATGQRVTLRCSPRSGDLSVYWYQQSLDQGLQFLIQYYNGEERAKGNILERFSAQQFPDLHSELNLSSLELGDSALYFCASRGDRYPGELFFGEGSRLTVL.

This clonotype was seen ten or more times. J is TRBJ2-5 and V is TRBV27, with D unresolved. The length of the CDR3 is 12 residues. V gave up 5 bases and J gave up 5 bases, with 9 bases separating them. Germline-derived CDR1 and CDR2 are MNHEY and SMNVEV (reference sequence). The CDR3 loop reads CASSRPGETQYF. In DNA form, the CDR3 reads TGTGCCAGCAGTCGGCCCGGGGAGACCCAGTACTTC.

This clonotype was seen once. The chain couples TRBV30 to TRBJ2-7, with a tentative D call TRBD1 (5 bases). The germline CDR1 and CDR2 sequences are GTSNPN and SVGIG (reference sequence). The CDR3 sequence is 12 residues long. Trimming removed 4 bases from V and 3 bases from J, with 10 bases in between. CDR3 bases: TGTGCCTGGAAGTCAGGGATCTACGAGCAGTACTTC. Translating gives CAWKSGIYEQYF.

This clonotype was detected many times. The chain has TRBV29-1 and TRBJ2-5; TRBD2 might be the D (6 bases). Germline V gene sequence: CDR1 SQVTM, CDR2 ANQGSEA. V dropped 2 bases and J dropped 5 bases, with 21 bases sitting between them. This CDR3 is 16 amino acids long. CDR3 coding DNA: TGCAGCGTTGAAAAACGAGGGACTGTCCTTTATGAGACCCAGTACTTC. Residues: CSVEKRGTVLYETQYF.

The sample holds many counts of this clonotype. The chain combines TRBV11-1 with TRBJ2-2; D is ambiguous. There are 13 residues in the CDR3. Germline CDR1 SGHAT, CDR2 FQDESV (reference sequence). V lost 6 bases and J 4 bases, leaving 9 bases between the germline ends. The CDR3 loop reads CASSPEITGELFF. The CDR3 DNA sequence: TGTGCCAGCAGTCCTGAAATCACCGGGGAGCTGTTTTTT.

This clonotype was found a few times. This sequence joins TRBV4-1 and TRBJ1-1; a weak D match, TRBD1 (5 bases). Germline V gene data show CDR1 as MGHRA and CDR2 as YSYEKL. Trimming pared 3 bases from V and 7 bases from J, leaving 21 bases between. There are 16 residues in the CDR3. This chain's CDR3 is CASSHSRQRPKLEAFF. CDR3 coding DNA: TGCGCCAGCAGCCACTCCAGACAGAGACCTAAGCTTGAAGCTTTCTTT.

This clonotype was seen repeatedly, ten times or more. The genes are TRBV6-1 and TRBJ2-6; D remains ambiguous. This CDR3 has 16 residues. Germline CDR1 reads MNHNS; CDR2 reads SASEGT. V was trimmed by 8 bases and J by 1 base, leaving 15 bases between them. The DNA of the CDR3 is TGTGCCAGCCCGAACAGCAAATTGTCTGGGGCCAACGTCCTGACTTTC. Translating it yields CASPNSKLSGANVLTF.